This TCR beta chain was sequenced during a study of T cells in Graves' hyperthyroidism and ophthalmopathy. Study conclusions and caveats: Also found in blood were most expanded thyroid clonotypes above 0.001. Ophthalmopathy got predicted by the model a median 6.5 months before its onset.

To note about this clonotype: Its antigen is still unknown.

Stable disease denoted Graves' hyperthyroidism without ophthalmopathy progression within 18 months. The patients, who ranged from 18 to 65 in age, presented with newly diagnosed hyperthyroidism lasting under 2 months. Regions amplified from RNA transcripts were the TCR beta CDR3 regions. When the TCR CDR3 underwent first-round RT-PCR, the HTBI primer set was used. In TCRdb, the multiplex PCR reads were re-called with MiXCR into one record per CDR3 protein. The data show hundreds of thousands of distinct CDR3 sequences, roughly 37% seen once. Sequenced sample: blood. This sequence was found in a man aged 18 to 29 with Graves' hyperthyroidism.

CDR3 sequence: CASSSVVGPTSKPQHF. The CDR3 DNA reads as TGTGCCAGCAGCTCGGTGGTGGGACCGACGAGTAAGCCCCAGCATTTT. The V call is TRBV7-6, the J call TRBJ1-5; a weak D match, TRBD1 (5 bases). The CDR3 is 16 amino acids. Germline CDR1 SGHVS, CDR2 FNYEAQ. V was trimmed by 4 bases and J by 8 bases, leaving 21 bases between them. Full variable domain (remainder filled in from reference TRBV7-6 and TRBJ1-5): GAGVSQSPRYKVTKRGQDVALRCDPISGHVSLYWYRQALGQGPEFLTYFNYEAQQDKSGLPNDRFSAERPEGSISTLTIQRTEQRDSAMYRCASSSVVGPTSKPQHFGDGTRLSIL.